Each of the 22 T cell receptor beta chains below was sequenced from the same sample in a study of blood T cell repertoires in COVID-19. Libraries were prepared by immunoSEQ multiplex PCR; TCRdb keeps only in-frame clonotypes and omits some of them. Of 200,000 to 250,000 clones detected, around 83% appear once; the ten largest clones hold approximately 1.3%. What was sequenced was PBMCs or T cells enriched from blood (not recorded which). These receptors were collected from a woman in her thirties or forties with acute COVID-19.

This clone came up once. This chain uses TRBV28 with TRBJ1-5, with TRBD1 matching 7 bases. Germline loops: CDR1 MDHEN, CDR2 SYDVKM. The CDR3 has 15 amino acids. V lost 8 bases to trimming and J lost 1 base; unmatched junction nucleotides: 8. Here the CDR3 reads CASRGAQGSNQPQHF. The DNA for the CDR3 is TGTGCCAGCCGCGGGGCACAGGGGAGCAATCAGCCCCAGCATTTT. Full variable domain (remainder filled in from reference TRBV28 and TRBJ1-5): DVKVTQSSRYLVKRTGEKVFLECVQDMDHENMFWYRQDPGLGLRLIYFSYDVKMKEKGDIPEGYSVSREKKERFSLILESASTNQTSMYLCASRGAQGSNQPQHFGDGTRLSIL.

The chain employs TRBV6-2 or TRBV6-3 and TRBJ2-7, with D unclear. The V end was cut by 6 bases, the J end by 5 bases, with 20 bases between. Germline CDR1 and CDR2: MNHEY and SVGEGT. CDR3 size: 15 residues. As DNA, the CDR3 is TGTGCCAGCAGCCTGCCGTCCCGGGTGATCCACGAGCAGTACTTC. This translates into CASSLPSRVIHEQYF.

The V gene is TRBV5-8, the J gene TRBJ2-3; D gene unclear. Per the germline V gene, CDR1 is SGHTS and CDR2 is YDEGEE. The length of the CDR3 is 14 residues. Trimming removed 1 base at V and 7 bases at J, with 13 bases between. DNA of the CDR3: TGTGCCAGCAGCTTGATTAGCCTCTCTCATACGCAGTATTTT. Translating gives CASSLISLSHTQYF.

The V gene is TRBV24-1, the J gene TRBJ2-6; D gene ambiguous. Germline lookup yields CDR1 KGHDR and CDR2 SFDVKD. The V end was cut by 3 bases, the J end by 4 bases, with 18 bases between. The CDR3 loop spans 18 amino acids. For the CDR3, the DNA is TGTGCCACCAGTGATAGTAGAGCCTCCTTGTCCGGGGCCAACGTCCTGACTTTC. Translating it yields CATSDSRASLSGANVLTF.

The CDR3 is CASSIEGAGELFF. The DNA for the CDR3 is TGCGCCAGCAGCATAGAGGGCGCCGGGGAGCTGTTTTTT. V gene TRBV5-1 combines with J gene TRBJ2-2; D possibly corresponds to TRBD2 (5 bases). The CDR3 sequence is 13 residues long. Germline V gives CDR1 SGHRS, CDR2 YFSETQ. V lost 4 bases to trimming and J lost 6 bases, with 10 bases between them.

The rearrangement joins TRBV7-9 to TRBJ2-5, with TRBD1 identical over 8 bases. The V gene's germline CDR1 is SEHNR and CDR2 FQNEAQ (reference sequence). The CDR3 is made up of 14 amino acids. The trim removed 6 bases at V and 3 bases at J, leaving 6 bases unmatched. The DNA for the CDR3 is TGTGCCAGCAGGAGGACAGGGTCAGAAGAGACCCAGTACTTC. Protein: CASRRTGSEETQYF. The complete variable domain, with remaining parts taken from reference TRBV7-9 and TRBJ2-5, reads DTGVSQNPRHKITKRGQNVTFRCDPISEHNRLYWYRQTLGQGPEFLTYFQNEAQLEKSRLLSDRFSAERPKGSFSTLEIQRTEQGDSAMYLCASRRTGSEETQYFGPGTRLLVL.

The V and J genes are TRBV6-5 and TRBJ1-1; D possibly corresponds to TRBD1 (5 bases). Germline CDR1 reads MNHEY; CDR2 reads SVGAGI. The CDR3 has 15 residues. V was clipped by 6 bases and J by 0 bases, with 14 bases between them. The CDR3 bases are TGTGCCAGCAGGCGGGACGGGGGGATGAACACTGAAGCTTTCTTT. This codes for CASRRDGGMNTEAFF.

The gene calls are TRBV18 and TRBJ1-4; 7 bases align to TRBD1. Germline V gene data show CDR1 as KGHSH and CDR2 as LQKENI. CDR3 size: 15 residues. The ends lost 1 base at V and 6 bases at J; junction bases unmatched: 5. CDR3 region: CASSPRRQGDEKLFF. CDR3 DNA sequence: TGTGCCAGCTCACCACGTCGTCAGGGGGATGAAAAACTGTTTTTT.

The V call is TRBV11-2, the J call TRBJ1-4; a possible D gene is TRBD1 (6 bases). V lost 1 base and J lost 5, with 23 bases in between. The CDR3 covers 19 residues. Germline V gene data show CDR1 as SGHAT and CDR2 as FQNNGV. CDR3 protein: CASSLASRGRLGANEKLFF. CDR3 bases: TGTGCCAGCAGCTTAGCCTCCAGGGGACGGCTAGGAGCAAATGAAAAACTGTTTTTT.

The chain is built from TRBV28 and TRBJ2-4; 8 nucleotides agree with TRBD2. J gave up 5 bases and V 1 base, and 10 bases lay outside the gene matches. The germline gives CDR1 MDHEN, CDR2 SYDVKM. The CDR3 has 17 amino acids. The CDR3 DNA sequence: TGTGCCAGCAGTTTATCAAGGGGTAGCGGGGAGGAAAACATTCAGTACTTC. As protein: CASSLSRGSGEENIQYF.

The V gene is TRBV4-2, the J gene TRBJ1-1, with TRBD1 as a possible D gene (6 bases). Per germline, CDR1 LGHNA and CDR2 YNFKEQ. This CDR3 has 15 residues. V dropped 5 bases and J dropped 11 bases, with 24 bases sitting between them. This chain's CDR3 is CASSFTGFSILGAFF. The CDR3 bases are TGTGCCAGCAGCTTCACAGGGTTTAGTATTCTAGGGGCTTTCTTT.

This clone was seen a few times. The chain employs TRBV5-1 and TRBJ1-1; D is ambiguous. This CDR3 comprises 13 residues. Germline CDR1 reads SGHRS; CDR2 reads YFSETQ. The V end was cut by 6 bases, the J end by 5 bases, with 14 bases between. In DNA, the CDR3 is TGCGCCAGCACCCCGGCGAGGGAGACTGAAGCTTTCTTT. This gives the protein CASTPARETEAFF.

The chain recombines TRBV7-8 with TRBJ1-1; maybe TRBD1 (5 bases). Germline CDR1 reads SGHVS; CDR2 reads FQNEAQ. The V gene lost 1 base and the J gene lost 0 bases, with 15 bases spanning the gap. The CDR3 consists of 17 residues. The CDR3 sequence: CASSLGWGSTLNTEAFF. DNA of the CDR3: TGTGCCAGCAGCTTAGGCTGGGGCAGCACTTTGAACACTGAAGCTTTCTTT.

The rearrangement links TRBV5-1 to TRBJ1-2; D ambiguous. CDR3 size: 14 residues. Between the trimmed V and J ends, which lost 0 bases and 2 bases, there was a span of 8 bases. CDR1 is SGHRS, CDR2 YFSETQ, per germline. As DNA, the CDR3 is TGCGCCAGCAGCTTGGACAATACCAACTATGGCTACACCTTC. It encodes CASSLDNTNYGYTF. The full variable domain, its missing parts supplied by reference TRBV5-1 and TRBJ1-2, is KAGVTQTPRYLIKTRGQQVTLSCSPISGHRSVSWYQQTPGQGLQFLFEYFSETQRNKGNFPGRFSGRQFSNSRSEMNVSTLELGDSALYLCASSLDNTNYGYTFGSGTRLTVV.

The gene calls are TRBV28 and TRBJ2-3; D is perhaps TRBD2 (6 bases). The CDR3 is made up of 14 amino acids. The germline V gene has CDR1 MDHEN and CDR2 SYDVKM. V shed 2 bases and J shed 0 bases, with 6 bases lying between them. Here the CDR3 DNA reads TGTGCCAGCAGTTTAACTAGCAGCACAGATACGCAGTATTTT. Protein product: CASSLTSSTDTQYF.

The chain carries TRBV19 and TRBJ1-1; TRBD1 matches 10 bases. The length of the CDR3 is 15 residues. Looked up from germline, CDR1 is LNHDA and CDR2 is SQIVND (reference sequence). Losses at the gene ends were 8 bases for V and 5 bases for J; bases not matched to a gene: 11. The CDR3 sequence: CASDRGRRRGTEAFF. The CDR3 DNA reads TGTGCCAGTGACAGGGGGCGACGGAGAGGAACTGAAGCTTTCTTT.

The gene calls are TRBV6-2 or TRBV6-3 and TRBJ2-7; 7 bases align to TRBD1. The CDR3 sequence is 16 residues long. The junction had 10 bases not matched to a gene; V was cut back by 2 bases and J by 3 bases. Germline V lookup: CDR1 MNHEY, CDR2 SVGEGT. The CDR3 DNA reads as TGTGCCAGCAGTTACGGACGAGGGACAGTTCTCTACGAGCAGTACTTC. Its translation is CASSYGRGTVLYEQYF.

This clone showed up just a few times. The chain couples TRBV24-1 to TRBJ2-3, with 7 bases fitting TRBD1. The CDR3 contains 13 residues. Losses at the gene ends were 8 bases for V and 1 base for J; bases not matched to a gene: 2. Germline V CDR1 and CDR2: KGHDR, SFDVKD. As DNA, the CDR3 is TGTGCCACCACAGACAGGGGCACAGATACGCAGTATTTT. Encoded protein: CATTDRGTDTQYF.

This chain connects TRBV7-8 to TRBJ1-3; TRBD1 matches 10 bases. The CDR3 spans 16 residues. Germline V gene sequence: CDR1 SGHVS, CDR2 FQNEAQ. Germline trimming cut 3 bases from V and 3 bases from J; bases unmatched to any gene: 5. Written as DNA, the CDR3 is TGTGCCAGCAGCTTCCGGACAGGGGGTAATGGAAACACCATATATTTT. It specifies CASSFRTGGNGNTIYF.

The chain combines TRBV5-8 with TRBJ2-1; possible D gene TRBD2, 6 bases. V dropped 4 bases and J dropped 0 bases, with 11 bases sitting between them. The CDR3 consists of 15 residues. Germline CDR1 and CDR2: SGHTS and YDEGEE. CDR3 coding DNA: TGTGCCAGCAGCCCCGCGGGGTACTCCTACAATGAGCAGTTCTTC. It translates to CASSPAGYSYNEQFF. The full variable domain, its missing parts supplied by reference TRBV5-8 and TRBJ2-1, is EAGVTQSPTHLIKTRGQQATLRCSPISGHTSVYWYQQALGLGLQFLLWYDEGEERNRGNFPPRFSGRQFPNYSSELNVNALELEDSALYLCASSPAGYSYNEQFFGPGTRLTVL.

CDR3 amino acids: CASSLGREPQYF. The CDR3 DNA reads TGTGCCAGCAGCTTAGGACGGGAGCCGCAGTATTTT. The rearrangement uses TRBV11-2 and TRBJ2-3; a possible D gene is TRBD2 (6 bases). Trimming pared 1 base from V and 10 bases from J, leaving 9 bases between. The CDR3 runs to 12 residues. Germline V gives CDR1 SGHAT, CDR2 FQNNGV. The full variable domain, its missing parts supplied by reference TRBV11-2 and TRBJ2-3, is EAGVAQSPRYKIIEKRQSVAFWCNPISGHATLYWYQQILGQGPKLLIQFQNNGVVDDSQLPKDRFSAERLKGVDSTLKIQPAKLEDSAVYLCASSLGREPQYFGPGTRLTVL.

The chain recombines TRBV28 with TRBJ2-2; 7 nucleotides agree with TRBD1. The germline V gene has CDR1 MDHEN and CDR2 SYDVKM. CDR3 length equals 14 residues. Losses at the gene ends were 7 bases for V and 6 bases for J; bases not matched to a gene: 8. The CDR3 region has the DNA TGTGCCAGCACCCGGACAGGCGAACCCGGGGAGCTGTTTTTT. Translating gives CASTRTGEPGELFF.